This TCR beta chain appears in the sequencing data of a study of OX40 agonist ivuxolimab in advanced cancers. On the study more broadly: Partial responses were achieved by three patients: one hepatocellular carcinoma, two cutaneous melanoma.

The data were produced by immunoSEQ multiplex PCR, yet TCRdb's version contains in-frame clones alone and is incomplete. The table shows fewer than 80,000 clones, with around 85% occurring only once. The sequence came from an adult with an advanced solid tumor such as melanoma, head and neck, liver or kidney cancer. The source material was CD4+ or CD8+ T cells sorted from blood, sampled in a trial of the OX40 agonist ivuxolimab.

The CDR3 protein is CASSEDGALCSPLHF. CDR3 DNA: TGTGCCAGCAGCGAAGACGGCGCCCTGTGTTCACCCCTCCACTTT. V usage is TRBV21-1 and J usage is TRBJ1-6. TRBV21-1 is a listed pseudogene. CDR3 length: 15 amino acids.